The 10 T cell receptor beta chains below were found in one sample sequenced in a study of blood T cell repertoires in COVID-19 (dated by TCRdb to the early 2020s). The method was the immunoSEQ multiplex PCR assay. The immuneACCESS repertoire file appears here via TCRdb, limited to in-frame rearrangements. These files lack a portion of the clones; in checked studies, under half of the deficit traces to unresolved V genes, and the cause of the others is not known. In this sample the table shows roughly 110,000 clones, around 83% of which occur a single time. The ten largest make up over 4% of the sample. The sequenced sample consisted of peripheral blood. The source of these receptors is a man between 65 and 80 years old with acute or convalescent COVID-19.

The CDR3 nucleotides read TGTGCCAGCTCACCGTCCGACAGGGGAACTGAAGCTTTCTTT. Amino acid sequence: CASSPSDRGTEAFF. The chain is built from TRBV18 and TRBJ1-1; TRBD1 aligns across 8 bases. This CDR3 has 14 residues. The trim removed 3 bases at V and 5 bases at J, leaving 5 bases unmatched. In germline, CDR1 is KGHSH, CDR2 LQKENI.

This chain joins TRBV10-3 and TRBJ2-3; 8 bases line up with TRBD2. This CDR3 is built from 14 residues. Trimming at V came to 5 bases and at J to 0 bases, leaving 1 base not matched to a gene. Germline lookup yields CDR1 ENHRY and CDR2 SYGVKD. CDR3 sequence: CAISSGGSTDTQYF. DNA for the CDR3: TGTGCCATCAGTTCGGGGGGGAGCACAGATACGCAGTATTTT.

The genes are TRBV15 and TRBJ1-2, with 7 bases aligning to TRBD1. The CDR3 consists of 15 residues. Germline values: CDR1 LNHNV, CDR2 YYDKDF (reference sequence). V trimming: 1 base; J trimming: 5 bases; junction bases outside the gene matches: 7. CDR3: CATSRGDSGLYGYTF. CDR3 DNA sequence: TGTGCCACCAGCAGAGGGGACAGCGGCCTTTATGGCTACACCTTC.

This clone was seen a handful of times. The chain has TRBV5-1 and TRBJ1-1; D is perhaps TRBD1 (6 bases). This CDR3 region has 13 residues. The germline V gene encodes CDR1 SGHRS and CDR2 YFSETQ. Trimming pared 2 bases from V and 8 bases from J, leaving 13 bases between. CDR3 DNA: TGCGCCAGCAGCTTCTCAGGGGTGGGGGAAGCTTTCTTT. Translation gives CASSFSGVGEAFF.

CDR3 bases: TGTGCCAGCTCACCACCGTTTGAGGGAGCGACTGAAGCTTTCTTT. Translated: CASSPPFEGATEAFF. The V gene is TRBV18, the J gene TRBJ1-1, with D unresolved. There are 15 residues in the CDR3. Trimming removed 0 bases at V and 5 bases at J, with 13 bases between. Germline values: CDR1 KGHSH, CDR2 LQKENI. Full variable domain (rest looked up from reference TRBV18 and TRBJ1-1): NAGVMQNPRHLVRRRGQEARLRCSPMKGHSHVYWYRQLPEEGLKFMVYLQKENIIDESGMPKERFSAEFPKEGPSILRIQQVVRGDSAAYFCASSPPFEGATEAFFGQGTRLTVV.

The J gene is TRBJ2-3, the V gene TRBV14, with D uncertain. Trimming stripped 0 bases from V and 2 bases from J, with 6 bases between. The CDR3 length is 14 residues. Germline-derived CDR1 and CDR2 are SGHDN and FVKESK. CDR3 protein: CASSQETVTDTQYF. As DNA, the CDR3 is TGTGCCAGCAGCCAAGAAACAGTCACAGATACGCAGTATTTT.

In its sample, this clone was seen a few times. This chain links TRBV19 with TRBJ1-4; TRBD1 agrees at 9 bases. Trimming cost V 7 bases and J 7 bases; bases outside gene matches: 10. The germline CDR1 and CDR2 sequences are LNHDA and SQIVND (reference sequence). This CDR3 has 15 residues. CDR3: CASIDPGQGREKLFF. The CDR3 bases are TGTGCCAGTATCGATCCGGGACAGGGACGTGAAAAACTGTTTTTT.

The chain has TRBV19 and TRBJ2-1; 8 positions agree with TRBD1. From germline, CDR1 is LNHDA and CDR2 SQIVND (reference sequence). The CDR3 runs to 14 residues. The V gene end was trimmed by 7 bases and the J gene end by 8 bases; junction bases not matched to a gene: 10. The chain's CDR3 is CASKTGQDGDEQFF. CDR3 in DNA: TGTGCCAGTAAGACGGGACAGGACGGGGATGAGCAGTTCTTC.

The rearrangement joins TRBV18 to TRBJ1-5, with no clear D. Trimming removed 3 bases from V and 0 bases from J, with 9 bases in between. CDR1 and CDR2 (germline): KGHSH, LQKENI. The CDR3 consists of 15 residues. The CDR3: CASSPGSDSNQPQHF. DNA of the CDR3: TGTGCCAGCTCACCTGGGAGTGATAGCAATCAGCCCCAGCATTTT.

DNA of the CDR3: TGTGCCAGCAGCCAAGTTCTCAGGGGGCGCCCCCTCTCTTACGAGCAGTACTTC. Translating it yields CASSQVLRGRPLSYEQYF. The genes are TRBV3-1 (or the pseudogene TRBV3-2) and TRBJ2-7, with 8 bases identical to TRBD1. Trimming cost V 1 base and J 4 bases; bases outside gene matches: 15. This CDR3 has 18 amino acids. Germline V lookup: CDR1 LGHDT, CDR2 YNNKEL (reference sequence).